This T cell receptor beta chain was observed in a study of blood T cell repertoires in COVID-19. For the study at large: Acute-phase and convalescent COVID-19 samples originated in the United States, Italy and Spain.

Libraries were prepared by immunoSEQ multiplex PCR; TCRdb keeps only in-frame clonotypes and omits some of them. The profile shows fewer than 400,000 clones, 85% of them singletons. With V trimmed by 8 bases and J by 6 bases, 7 bases remained unmatched. The germline V gene encodes CDR1 MNHEY and CDR2 SMNVEV (reference sequence). The CDR3 spans 14 residues. Enrollees, about 18 to 89 years old, lived in approximately 24 US areas. Participants' reported clinical history set cohort assignment. Only one count was recorded for this clone. The sample holds other DNA sequences that translate to the same CDR3. The genes are TRBV27 and TRBJ1-5, with 10 bases that match TRBD1. Input material: PBMCs or T cells enriched from blood (not recorded which). This TCR came from a woman between 25 and 40 years old who had been exposed to COVID-19. This chain's CDR3 is CASRGQGGGQPQHF. The CDR3 DNA follows: TGTGCCAGCCGAGGACAGGGGGGTGGTCAGCCCCAGCATTTT.